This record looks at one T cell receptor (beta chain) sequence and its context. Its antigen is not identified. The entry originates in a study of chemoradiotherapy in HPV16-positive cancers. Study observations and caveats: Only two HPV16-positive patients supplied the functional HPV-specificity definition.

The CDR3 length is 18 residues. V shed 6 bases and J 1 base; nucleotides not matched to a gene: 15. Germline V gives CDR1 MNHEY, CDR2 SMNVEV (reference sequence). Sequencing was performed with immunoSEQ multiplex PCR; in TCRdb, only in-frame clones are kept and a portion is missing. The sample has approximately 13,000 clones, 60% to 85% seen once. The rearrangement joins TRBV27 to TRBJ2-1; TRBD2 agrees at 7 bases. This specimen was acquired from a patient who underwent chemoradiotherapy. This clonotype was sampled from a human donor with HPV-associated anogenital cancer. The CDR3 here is CASSPEGREGLSYNEQFF. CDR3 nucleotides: TGTGCCAGCAGCCCCGAGGGGAGGGAGGGCCTGTCCTACAATGAGCAGTTCTTC.